One sample yielded the 32 T cell receptor beta chains listed below, sequenced in a study of OX40 agonist ivuxolimab in advanced cancers. Profiled with immunoSEQ multiplex PCR; TCRdb holds only in-frame clones, not every one. Altogether around 60,000 clones are present, roughly nine tenths being singletons, with the ten largest covering about 0.77%. The sequencing here drew on CD4+ or CD8+ T cells sorted from blood, taken in a trial of the OX40 agonist ivuxolimab. All receptors derive from an adult with an advanced solid tumor such as melanoma, head and neck, liver or kidney cancer.

The V call is TRBV7-8, the J call TRBJ1-2; 9 bases agree with TRBD1. Losses at the gene ends were 1 base for V and 5 bases for J; bases not matched to a gene: 2. The CDR3 covers 14 residues. Germline assignment: CDR1 SGHVS and CDR2 FQNEAQ. The CDR3 region is CASSLVGTGYGYTF. The CDR3 DNA is TGTGCCAGCAGCTTAGTTGGGACAGGGTATGGCTACACCTTC.

The V call is TRBV7-8, the J call TRBJ1-6; no clear D gene. Germline assignment: CDR1 SGHVS and CDR2 FQNEAQ. CDR3 size: 15 residues. Trimming removed 5 bases at V and 6 bases at J, with 14 bases between. CDR3 sequence: CASSALTSLNSPLHF. The CDR3 DNA reads as TGTGCCAGCAGCGCTTTGACTAGCCTTAATTCACCCCTCCACTTT.

The chain has TRBV6-1 and TRBJ2-5; D is perhaps TRBD2 (5 bases). Between the trimmed V and J ends, which lost 0 bases and 3 bases, there was a span of 17 bases. Germline loops: CDR1 MNHNS, CDR2 SASEGT. The CDR3 loop spans 17 amino acids. The CDR3: CASSEALRALEEETQYF. CDR3 nucleotides: TGTGCCAGCAGTGAAGCGCTTCGGGCACTGGAGGAAGAGACCCAGTACTTC.

This chain joins TRBV30 and TRBJ1-5; D unclear. The CDR3 is 15 residues long. The germline gives CDR1 GTSNPN, CDR2 SVGIG (reference sequence). Trimming removed 1 base at V and 0 bases at J, with 10 bases between. This CDR3 is CAWSAREFSNQPQHF. The CDR3 region has the DNA TGTGCCTGGAGTGCCCGGGAATTTAGCAATCAGCCCCAGCATTTT.

V is TRBV30 and J is TRBJ1-2, with D possibly TRBD1 on 6 matching bases. The CDR3 is 15 residues long. Germline CDR1 reads GTSNPN; CDR2 reads SVGIG (reference sequence). The V end was cut by 1 base, the J end by 3 bases, with 15 bases between. Here the CDR3 reads CAWSEEDRGHYGYTF. As DNA, the CDR3 is TGTGCCTGGAGTGAAGAGGACAGAGGACACTATGGCTACACCTTC.

V gene TRBV28 combines with J gene TRBJ2-5, with 8 bases matching TRBD1. Germline CDR1 is MDHEN and CDR2 is SYDVKM. V gave up 8 bases and J gave up 1 base; unmatched junction bases: 15. The CDR3 runs 17 residues. The CDR3 region has the DNA TGTGCCAGCCTTTCCACCCGGGCAGGGGGCGGCCAAGAGACCCAGTACTTC. The encoded protein is CASLSTRAGGGQETQYF.

The rearrangement uses TRBV11-2 and TRBJ2-7; D is uncertain. Germline loops: CDR1 SGHAT, CDR2 FQNNGV. This CDR3 has 11 residues. V was shortened by 3 bases and J by 7 bases, with 7 bases between the two germline ends. The CDR3 coding sequence is TGTGCCAGCAGCTTTATCGAGGAGCAGTACTTC. Protein: CASSFIEEQYF.

The rearrangement joins TRBV13 to TRBJ2-1; no reliable D call. V lost 1 base to trimming and J lost 6 bases, with 7 bases between them. This CDR3 region has 13 residues. CDR1 is PRHDT and CDR2 is FYEKMQ in the germline V gene (reference sequence). The CDR3: CASSLETSNEQFF. The CDR3 DNA is TGTGCCAGCAGCTTAGAGACGTCCAATGAGCAGTTCTTC.

The rearrangement links TRBV5-4 to TRBJ2-1; 9 bases line up with TRBD2. With 4 bases clipped from V and 3 bases from J, the junction kept 5 bases outside the gene matches. The CDR3 has 15 residues. Per germline, CDR1 SGHNT and CDR2 YYREEE (reference sequence). CDR3 loop: CASSPSGGLYNEQFF. In DNA form, the CDR3 reads TGTGCCAGCAGCCCCAGCGGGGGGCTCTACAATGAGCAGTTCTTC. The full variable domain, with the rest looked up from reference TRBV5-4 and TRBJ2-1, is ETGVTQSPTHLIKTRGQQVTLRCSSQSGHNTVSWYQQALGQGPQFIFQYYREEENGRGNFPPRFSGLQFPNYSSELNVNALELDDSALYLCASSPSGGLYNEQFFGPGTRLTVL.

The chain combines TRBV6-6 with TRBJ1-3; D is unclear. Between the trimmed V and J ends, which lost 3 bases and 2 bases, there was a span of 11 bases. The CDR3 contains 15 residues. The germline gives CDR1 MNHNY, CDR2 SVGAGI (reference sequence). The chain's CDR3 is CASSYGDVAGNTIYF. As DNA, the CDR3 is TGTGCCAGCAGTTATGGTGATGTAGCTGGAAACACCATATATTTT.

The CDR3 nucleotides are TGTGCCTGGAGCGCGGACAGGGGCAACACTGAAGCTTTCTTT. This gives the protein CAWSADRGNTEAFF. The gene calls are TRBV30 and TRBJ1-1; 9 bases align to TRBD1. V lost 3 bases, J lost 2 bases, and 4 bases stayed unmatched. The germline CDR1 and CDR2 sequences are GTSNPN and SVGIG (reference sequence). The CDR3 length is 14 residues.

A single count supports this clone. The rearrangement joins TRBV30 to TRBJ1-2; D not certain. The V end lost 0 bases, the J end lost 3 bases, and 11 bases lay between the germline ends. Germline CDR1 GTSNPN, CDR2 SVGIG (reference sequence). The CDR3 has 14 amino acids. CDR3 loop: CAWSVINDYYGYTF. The CDR3 DNA is TGTGCCTGGAGTGTAATTAATGACTACTATGGCTACACCTTC.

The chain links TRBV5-5 to TRBJ2-7, with 8 bases identical to TRBD1. Losses at the gene ends were 4 bases for V and 3 bases for J; bases not matched to a gene: 9. The germline gives CDR1 SGHKS, CDR2 YYEKEE (reference sequence). This CDR3 region has 15 residues. This chain's CDR3 is CASSPTTGDFYEQYF. The CDR3 nucleotides read TGTGCCAGCAGCCCAACGACAGGGGACTTCTACGAGCAGTACTTC. Using reference TRBV5-5 and TRBJ2-7 for the parts outside the CDR3, the full variable domain is DAGVTQSPTHLIKTRGQQVTLRCSPISGHKSVSWYQQVLGQGPQFIFQYYEKEERGRGNFPDRFSARQFPNYSSELNVNALLLGDSALYLCASSPTTGDFYEQYFGPGTRLTVT.

The rearrangement links TRBV5-1 to TRBJ1-2, with D possibly being TRBD1 (6 bases). This CDR3 comprises 14 residues. V lost 3 bases, J lost 2 bases, and 11 bases lay in between. Germline CDR1 reads SGHRS; CDR2 reads YFSETQ. As DNA, the CDR3 is TGCGCCAGCAGCTCGGCACAGGGAAACTATGGCTACACCTTC. Amino acid sequence: CASSSAQGNYGYTF.

The chain links TRBV20-1 to TRBJ2-1; D may be TRBD2 (6 bases). Germline-derived CDR1 and CDR2 are DFQATT and SNEGSKA (reference sequence). The CDR3 is 11 residues long. Trimming removed 6 bases at V and 7 bases at J, with 10 bases between. In DNA form, the CDR3 reads TGCAGTGCCCAGACTAGGAATGAGCAGTTCTTC. Translated, it gives CSAQTRNEQFF.

The chain employs TRBV7-2 and TRBJ1-4, with D possibly TRBD1 on 6 matching bases. Deletions cut 7 bases from V and 2 bases from J, with 20 bases between. Per germline, CDR1 SGHTA and CDR2 FQGNSA. The CDR3 extends over 17 amino acids. CDR3: CASTPAGARPTNEKLFF. The DNA for the CDR3 is TGTGCCAGCACCCCGGCAGGGGCCAGGCCCACTAATGAAAAACTGTTTTTT.

J is TRBJ2-2 and V is TRBV18, with a tentative D call TRBD2 (5 bases). The CDR3 length is 12 residues. Germline values: CDR1 KGHSH, CDR2 LQKENI. V was clipped by 6 bases and J by 7 bases, with 9 bases between them. The CDR3 DNA is TGTGCCAGCTCCAGAGGGTACGGGGAGCTGTTTTTT. Its translation is CASSRGYGELFF.

The gene calls are TRBV18 and TRBJ2-6, with a weak D call TRBD1 (5 bases). The ends were cut back, 5 bases at V and 1 base at J, with 27 bases in the middle. The CDR3 has 21 amino acids. Germline CDR1 is KGHSH and CDR2 is LQKENI. The CDR3 loop reads CASSSYRAAQVTGSGANVLTF. For the CDR3, the DNA is TGTGCCAGCTCATCGTACCGGGCCGCACAGGTGACGGGTTCTGGGGCCAACGTCCTGACTTTC. Complete variable domain (other parts from reference TRBV18 and TRBJ2-6): NAGVMQNPRHLVRRRGQEARLRCSPMKGHSHVYWYRQLPEEGLKFMVYLQKENIIDESGMPKERFSAEFPKEGPSILRIQQVVRGDSAAYFCASSSYRAAQVTGSGANVLTFGAGSRLTVL.

This clone was seen more than once but under ten times. This chain links TRBV18 with TRBJ2-1; 8 bases match TRBD2. The V gene end was trimmed by 4 bases and the J gene end by 7 bases; junction bases not matched to a gene: 3. Per the germline V gene, CDR1 is KGHSH and CDR2 is LQKENI. This CDR3 is 13 amino acids long. CDR3 sequence reads: CASSRSSGNEQFF. The CDR3 coding sequence is TGTGCCAGCTCACGGTCTAGCGGGAATGAGCAGTTCTTC. Full variable domain (rest looked up from reference TRBV18 and TRBJ2-1): NAGVMQNPRHLVRRRGQEARLRCSPMKGHSHVYWYRQLPEEGLKFMVYLQKENIIDESGMPKERFSAEFPKEGPSILRIQQVVRGDSAAYFCASSRSSGNEQFFGPGTRLTVL.

This chain links TRBV5-1 with TRBJ1-1; D is uncertain. CDR3 length equals 18 residues. CDR1 SGHRS and CDR2 YFSETQ come from the germline V gene. With 1 base removed from V and 1 base from J, the gap between germline ends came to 20 bases. The CDR3 reads CASSLSGGVPAANTEAFF. The CDR3 DNA sequence: TGCGCCAGCAGCTTGTCGGGCGGGGTCCCCGCAGCGAACACTGAAGCTTTCTTT.

The CDR3 nucleotides are TGTGCCAGTAGTATAGTAATGACAGCAAAGAACTACGAGCAGTACTTC. Translating gives CASSIVMTAKNYEQYF. The chain couples TRBV19 to TRBJ2-7; perhaps TRBD1 as D (5 bases). Trimming took off 1 base at V and 3 bases at J, with 16 bases between the two ends. The germline CDR1 and CDR2 sequences are LNHDA and SQIVND (reference sequence). This CDR3 is built from 16 residues. The whole variable domain, filled in from reference TRBV19 and TRBJ2-7, reads DGGITQSPKYLFRKEGQNVTLSCEQNLNHDAMYWYRQDPGQGLRLIYYSQIVNDFQKGDIAEGYSVSREKKESFPLTVTSAQKNPTAFYLCASSIVMTAKNYEQYFGPGTRLTVT.

V gene TRBV5-1 combines with J gene TRBJ2-7, with D possibly TRBD2 on 6 matching bases. Between the trimmed V and J ends, which lost 3 bases and 2 bases, there was a span of 12 bases. Germline V lookup: CDR1 SGHRS, CDR2 YFSETQ. The CDR3 consists of 14 residues. Here the CDR3 reads CASSSGLTAYEQYF. The CDR3 DNA is TGCGCCAGCAGCTCGGGACTGACCGCCTACGAGCAGTACTTC.

The chain uses TRBV10-3 and TRBJ2-5, with 8 bases fitting TRBD2. Per the germline V gene, CDR1 is ENHRY and CDR2 is SYGVKD. Trimming cost V 4 bases and J 3 bases; bases outside gene matches: 4. The CDR3 length is 14 residues. The chain's CDR3 is CAISVERGKETQYF. The CDR3 nucleotides are TGTGCCATCAGTGTCGAGCGGGGGAAAGAGACCCAGTACTTC.

The chain links TRBV5-1 to TRBJ2-5, with a weak D call TRBD1 (6 bases). The V gene's germline CDR1 is SGHRS and CDR2 YFSETQ. V was pared by 0 bases and J by 1 base, with 7 bases between. There are 14 residues in the CDR3. As DNA, the CDR3 is TGCGCCAGCAGCTTGGGGACAGTCCAAGAGACCCAGTACTTC. Translated: CASSLGTVQETQYF.

This clone was observed a handful of times. The chain combines TRBV7-8 with TRBJ2-7; D unclear. CDR1 SGHVS and CDR2 FQNEAQ come from the germline V gene. V lost 1 base, J lost 6 bases, and 13 bases lay in between. The CDR3 has 14 residues. The CDR3 DNA is TGTGCCAGCAGCTTAGTGGACGGTGGGTTCGAGCAGTACTTC. It codes for CASSLVDGGFEQYF. The full variable domain, its missing parts supplied by reference TRBV7-8 and TRBJ2-7, is GAGVSQSPRYKVAKRGQDVALRCDPISGHVSLFWYQQALGQGPEFLTYFQNEAQLDKSGLPSDRFFAERPEGSVSTLKIQRTQQEDSAVYLCASSLVDGGFEQYFGPGTRLTVT.

The chain carries TRBV5-6 and TRBJ2-1; D remains ambiguous. Germline CDR1 SGHDT, CDR2 YYEEEE. The CDR3 consists of 12 residues. V was trimmed by 0 bases and J by 6 bases, leaving 4 bases between them. In nucleotides, the CDR3 is TGTGCCAGCAGCTTGGTGATCAATGAGCAGTTCTTC. Amino acids: CASSLVINEQFF.

The chain employs TRBV6-4 and TRBJ2-3; the D call may be TRBD1 or TRBD2 (5 bases each). Trimming took off 1 base at V and 2 bases at J, with 10 bases between the two ends. The CDR3 is 15 amino acids. Looked up from germline, CDR1 is MRHNA and CDR2 is SNTAGT. CDR3 DNA sequence: TGTGCCAGCAGTGACTTTGGGGGAGTCACAGATACGCAGTATTTT. Translation gives CASSDFGGVTDTQYF.

A single count supports this clone. The V call is TRBV7-2, the J call TRBJ2-3; 10 positions agree with TRBD2. The CDR3 runs 14 residues. J was trimmed by 4 bases and V by 5 bases; bases with no gene match: 3. The V gene's germline CDR1 is SGHTA and CDR2 FQGNSA. This CDR3 reads CASSLSGGADTQYF. CDR3 nucleotides: TGTGCCAGCAGCCTCAGCGGGGGGGCAGATACGCAGTATTTT.

The chain combines TRBV5-1 with TRBJ1-4; TRBD1 aligns across 7 bases. V gave up 0 bases and J gave up 6 bases; unmatched junction bases: 5. CDR3 size: 15 residues. The germline V gene encodes CDR1 SGHRS and CDR2 YFSETQ. CDR3 nucleotides: TGCGCCAGCAGCTTGGAGCCCAGGGGGGATGAAAAACTGTTTTTT. Translation gives CASSLEPRGDEKLFF.

The V gene is TRBV7-8, the J gene TRBJ1-3; no clear D. V was shortened by 5 bases and J by 4 bases, with 6 bases between the two germline ends. Looked up from germline, CDR1 is SGHVS and CDR2 is FQNEAQ. The CDR3 is 12 residues long. CDR3 amino acids: CASSLQGNTIYF. Written as DNA, the CDR3 is TGTGCCAGCAGCCTCCAAGGAAACACCATATATTTT.

The rearrangement links TRBV18 to TRBJ2-7; 10 bases align to TRBD1. Per germline, CDR1 KGHSH and CDR2 LQKENI. Losses at the gene ends were 5 bases for V and 3 bases for J; bases not matched to a gene: 16. The CDR3 sequence is 18 residues long. CDR3 in DNA: TGTGCCAGCTCATCCACCCGGGACAGGGGCAAGAGGATCTACGAGCAGTACTTC. Amino acids: CASSSTRDRGKRIYEQYF.

This chain joins TRBV6-5 and TRBJ1-2, with 7 bases matching TRBD1. There are 13 residues in the CDR3. The germline V gene has CDR1 MNHEY and CDR2 SVGAGI. The junction had 3 bases not matched to a gene; V was cut back by 6 bases and J by 2 bases. CDR3 DNA sequence: TGTGCCAGCAGGGCGACAGGGAACTATGGCTACACCTTC. Translated, it gives CASRATGNYGYTF.